These 7 T cell receptor beta chains were all obtained from the same sample, sequenced in a study of breast tumors, draining lymph nodes, adjacent tissues. Axillary draining lymph nodes of breast cancer patients supplied the node samples. Each CDR3 protein is one row after TCRdb ran MiXCR on the multiplex PCR reads. The sample consists of roughly 120,000 distinct CDR3 sequences, around 20% of them appearing once. Sequencing used axillary lymph node tissue. Source of these receptors: a female donor with breast cancer. Some clones in this sample may be carry-over from other donors' samples.

This clonotype has a count of ten or more. The CDR3 loop is CSARHPDRSYGYTF. The CDR3 nucleotides are TGCAGTGCTAGACACCCCGACAGAAGCTATGGCTACACCTTC. This chain links TRBV20-1 with TRBJ1-2, with TRBD1 as a possible D gene (5 bases). The germline V gene has CDR1 DFQATT and CDR2 SNEGSKA (reference sequence). The CDR3 has 14 residues. Trimming removed 2 bases at V and 4 bases at J, with 14 bases between.

Details on this clonotype: A much larger clone lies one base from this, so it may be a read error. Since the CDR3 does not end with the conserved phenylalanine or tryptophan, this likely comes from a read error. The chain combines TRBV4-1 with TRBJ1-6, with D uncertain. V lost 0 bases, J lost 2 bases, and 8 bases lay in between. The length of the CDR3 is 16 residues. In germline, CDR1 is MGHRA, CDR2 YSYEKL. The CDR3 here is CASSQDPGTYNSPLHL. DNA for the CDR3: TGCGCCAGCAGCCAAGATCCGGGGACCTATAATTCACCCCTCCACCTT.

This clonotype was found many times. V usage is TRBV5-1 and J usage is TRBJ2-1; 7 bases agree with TRBD1. The CDR3 extends over 16 amino acids. J gave up 3 bases and V 4 bases, and 10 bases lay outside the gene matches. Germline values: CDR1 SGHRS, CDR2 YFSETQ. The CDR3 sequence: CASSTTTGYSYNEQFF. The DNA for the CDR3 is TGCGCCAGCAGCACTACGACAGGGTATAGCTACAATGAGCAGTTCTTC.

This clonotype showed up many times. This chain joins TRBV10-3 and TRBJ1-5; D is unclear. Trimming took 3 bases from V and 0 from J, leaving 9 bases between them. CDR1 is ENHRY and CDR2 is SYGVKD in the germline V gene. The CDR3 length is 15 residues. CDR3 amino acids: CAISDGQVSNQPQHF. The CDR3 bases are TGTGCCATCAGTGATGGGCAGGTTAGCAATCAGCCCCAGCATTTT.

This clonotype occurred many times. The chain has TRBV11-3 and TRBJ2-7; 7 bases are shared with TRBD2. The CDR3 sequence is 13 residues long. Germline trimming cut 4 bases from V and 3 bases from J; bases unmatched to any gene: 3. Germline V lookup: CDR1 SGHNT, CDR2 YENEEA. This CDR3 is CASSYGGFYEQYF. In DNA form, the CDR3 reads TGTGCCAGCAGCTACGGGGGGTTCTACGAGCAGTACTTC.

This clonotype showed up just a few times. The chain links TRBV5-6 to TRBJ1-5; D not resolved. Between the trimmed V and J ends, which lost 6 bases and 7 bases, there was a span of 17 bases. This CDR3 is built from 14 residues. From germline, CDR1 is SGHDT and CDR2 YYEEEE. This CDR3 is CASTFGRRGQPQHF. DNA for the CDR3: TGTGCCAGCACCTTCGGACGGAGAGGCCAGCCCCAGCATTTT.

This clonotype was seen ten or more times. CDR3 region: CSATVRGKNIQYF. The CDR3 DNA reads as TGCAGTGCTACGGTTCGCGGCAAAAACATTCAGTACTTC. The chain uses TRBV20-1 and TRBJ2-4; D is unclear. The CDR3 sequence is 13 residues long. Per germline, CDR1 DFQATT and CDR2 SNEGSKA (reference sequence). The V end lost 4 bases, the J end lost 3 bases, and 10 bases lay between the germline ends.